This passage covers 8 T cell receptor beta chains from one sample sequenced in a study of T cells after posttransplantation cyclophosphamide. The method was immunoSEQ multiplex PCR; TCRdb's version includes in-frame clones alone and lacks a portion of them. There are roughly 32,000 clones in the sample, none observed a single time. The sequenced sample consisted of PBMCs. The receptors were gathered from a woman aged 25 to 39 in good health and a related stem cell transplant donor.

The table lists this clone with many counts. This chain connects TRBV6-4 to TRBJ1-5; D unclear. The CDR3 loop spans 15 amino acids. Germline CDR1 and CDR2: MRHNA and SNTAGT. Trimming removed 0 bases from V and 2 bases from J, with 8 bases in between. The CDR3 is CASSDSSVGNQPQHF. CDR3 coding DNA: TGTGCCAGCAGTGACTCATCCGTCGGCAATCAGCCCCAGCATTTT.

At least ten counts were recorded for this clone. This sequence joins TRBV5-4 and TRBJ2-6; a weak D match, TRBD2 (6 bases). The V end was cut by 9 bases, the J end by 0 bases, with 13 bases between. This CDR3 has 15 residues. Germline lookup yields CDR1 SGHNT and CDR2 YYREEE (reference sequence). CDR3 nucleotide sequence: TGTGCCAAAGGGGAGGTGGGCTCTGGGGCCAACGTCCTGACTTTC. Translation gives CAKGEVGSGANVLTF. Full variable domain (missing parts from reference TRBV5-4 and TRBJ2-6): ETGVTQSPTHLIKTRGQQVTLRCSSQSGHNTVSWYQQALGQGPQFIFQYYREEENGRGNFPPRFSGLQFPNYSSELNVNALELDDSALYLCAKGEVGSGANVLTFGAGSRLTVL.

This clone occurred a few times. This chain links TRBV15 with TRBJ2-5; no clear D. Trimming cost V 0 bases and J 5 bases, with 10 bases left between them. Looked up from germline, CDR1 is LNHNV and CDR2 is YYDKDF (reference sequence). The CDR3 extends over 14 amino acids. The CDR3 region is CATSREASVETQYF. Written as DNA, the CDR3 is TGTGCCACCAGCAGAGAAGCCAGCGTGGAGACCCAGTACTTC.

This clone was detected ten times or more. The chain employs TRBV5-1 and TRBJ1-4; 9 nucleotides align to TRBD1. This CDR3 contains 14 residues. Germline CDR1 is SGHRS and CDR2 is YFSETQ. Trimming cost V 0 bases and J 6 bases; bases outside gene matches: 0. CDR3 DNA: TGCGCCAGCAGCTTGGGACAGGGGGATGAAAAACTGTTTTTT. It specifies CASSLGQGDEKLFF.

At least ten counts were recorded for this clone. This sequence joins TRBV7-9 and TRBJ2-1, with 13 bases identical to TRBD2. Germline V CDR1 and CDR2: SEHNR, FQNEAQ (reference sequence). This CDR3 has 18 residues. Trimming removed 3 bases from V and 7 bases from J; junction bases left unmatched: 12. The CDR3 sequence: CASSFTPSRLAGGNEQFF. CDR3 DNA sequence: TGTGCCAGCAGCTTTACCCCTTCACGACTAGCGGGGGGAAATGAGCAGTTCTTC.

This clone was found many times. This sequence joins TRBV2 and TRBJ1-5; 8 nucleotides agree with TRBD1. After removal of 6 bases from V and 6 bases from J, the junction contained 4 bases not matched to a gene. Per germline, CDR1 SNHLY and CDR2 FYNNEI. This CDR3 is 13 amino acids long. The CDR3 sequence is CASRWTGSQPQHF. DNA of the CDR3: TGTGCCAGCAGGTGGACAGGGAGTCAGCCCCAGCATTTT.

This clone was found many times. The V call is TRBV19, the J call TRBJ1-5; 7 positions match TRBD1. The J segment lost 3 bases and the V segment lost 3 bases, leaving 5 bases of the junction unmatched. CDR1 LNHDA and CDR2 SQIVND come from the germline V gene (reference sequence). The CDR3 length is 15 residues. This chain's CDR3 is CASSMYQGDNQPQHF. CDR3 in DNA: TGTGCCAGTAGTATGTATCAGGGGGACAATCAGCCCCAGCATTTT.

This clone was recorded at least ten times. The gene calls are TRBV27 and TRBJ1-1; D possibly corresponds to TRBD1 (6 bases). The V gene's germline CDR1 is MNHEY and CDR2 SMNVEV (reference sequence). CDR3 length equals 15 residues. Trimming shortened V by 7 bases and J by 0 bases, and 15 bases separated the two germline ends. Here the CDR3 reads CASTPGGPMNTEAFF. DNA for the CDR3: TGTGCCAGCACCCCTGGGGGCCCCATGAACACTGAAGCTTTCTTT.